The text below deals with one TCR beta chain. Its antigen is still unknown. The sample holds no much larger clone one base away, and base qualities are not on file. This sample was included in a study of blood T cell repertoires in COVID-19 (TCRdb year 2020). For the wider study: Collaborator samples came from the United States, Italy and Spain and covered acute and convalescent phases of COVID-19. The prospective study material was composed of cDNA or gDNA derived from T cells, B-cell-depleted T cells, or PBMCs. Deeply sampled blood TCRbeta repertoires from subjects exposed to, actively infected with, or recovered from COVID-19 were included in the dataset. The repertoires were released in a freely available public database intended as a resource for research on the immune response to SARS-CoV-2. The samples were drawn from the first 160 participants of the ongoing ImmuneRACE study and from 950 to 1,500 subjects provided by 6 global collaborators. Sample metadata almost always included a de-identified subject ID, COVID-19 status, age in years and sex. Where available, HLA class I and class II types were obtained from metadata supplied by the sample provider rather than from assay-based typing. Broader findings and caveats from the paper: Clinical and demographic metadata were provided uncurated, with the amount varying by source and participant.

The immunoSEQ Assay, a bias-controlled multiplex PCR, was used to amplify TCRbeta CDR3 regions from genomic DNA. The original pipeline was this. The number of nucleated cells in each sample was estimated by amplification of reference gene primers within the assay. Sequence reads were collapsed and filtered to measure the absolute abundance of every unique TCRbeta CDR3 rearrangement. For each sample, productive Simpson clonality was calculated as the square root of Simpson's diversity index over productive rearrangements. TCRdb obtained this table from immuneACCESS and retained in-frame rearrangements with V and J assigned. These tables miss some clones; where compared with another copy, unresolved V genes account for less than half of the shortfall, and the remainder is unexplained. V and J calls and clone size follow that table, whereas D and trimming were derived from the DNA. Here the sample has 250,000 to 300,000 clones; roughly 89% occur a single time. The top ten clones comprise under 2.5% of the sample.

Each collaborating institution followed its own protocols to collect whole blood in K2EDTA tubes. For TCRbeta analysis, collaborators shipped samples as frozen whole blood, isolated PBMCs, or DNA extracted from either of those sample types. Sequences LGHDT (CDR1) and YNNKEL (CDR2) are obtained from the germline V gene (reference sequence). Between the V and J ends, shortened by 4 bases and 6 bases respectively, the junction contains 10 bases. Including the terminal cysteine and phenylalanine, the CDR3 comprises 13 residues. The kept DNA is CDR3 alone, 39 bases in frame from the first base. The clonotype originates from a man in his fifties with acute or convalescent COVID-19. Source material: peripheral blood. The chain is assembled from TRBV3-1 (or the pseudogene TRBV3-2) and TRBJ2-1, with no reliable assignment of the D segment. The nucleotide sequence reads as follows: TGTGCCAGCAGCCTTCTCTTCGGCAATGAGCAGTTCTTC. The resulting protein is CASSLLFGNEQFF.